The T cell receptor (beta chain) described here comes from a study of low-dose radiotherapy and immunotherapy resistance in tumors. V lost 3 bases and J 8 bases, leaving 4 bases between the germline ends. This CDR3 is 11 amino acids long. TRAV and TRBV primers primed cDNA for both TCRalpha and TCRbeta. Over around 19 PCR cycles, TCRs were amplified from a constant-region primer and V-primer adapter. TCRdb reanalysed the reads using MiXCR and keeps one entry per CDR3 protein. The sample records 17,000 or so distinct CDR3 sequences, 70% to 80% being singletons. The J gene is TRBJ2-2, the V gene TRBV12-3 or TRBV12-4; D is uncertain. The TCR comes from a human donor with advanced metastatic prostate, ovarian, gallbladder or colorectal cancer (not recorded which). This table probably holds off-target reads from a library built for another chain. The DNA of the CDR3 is TGTGCCAGCAGTTTGAGGGGGGAGCTGTTTTTT. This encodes CASSLRGELFF.